This record looks at one T cell receptor (beta chain) sequence and its context. Original processing notes: It was from reference gene primer amplification that nucleated cell counts were estimated. Produced via immunoSEQ multiplex PCR; TCRdb's table is partial and in-frame only. Clone size and the V and J calls come from that table; the DNA yielded D and trimming. The repertoire holds over 150,000 clones, with around 85% as singletons. The CDR3 loop spans 15 amino acids. V was pared by 0 bases and J by 2 bases, with 0 bases of the junction left unmatched. Germline lookup yields CDR1 SGHNT and CDR2 YYREEE (reference sequence). Participants' reported clinical history set cohort assignment. The data derive from a study of blood T cell repertoires in COVID-19. About the research overall: PBMCs, B-cell-depleted T cells, or T cells provided the cDNA or gDNA that made up the material.

This clonotype was obtained from a man in his forties who had recovered from COVID-19. The specimen sequenced was PBMCs or T cells enriched from blood (not recorded which). The chain uses TRBV5-4 and TRBJ2-7; 12 bases are a match to TRBD2. The CDR3 DNA sequence: TGTGCCAGCAGCTTGGGACTAGCGGGGGCCTACGAGCAGTACTTC. Translating it yields CASSLGLAGAYEQYF.